A selection of T cell receptor beta chains follows, all from one sample in a study of control samples from healthy donors and cancer patients. Repertoires were generated with immunoSEQ multiplex PCR, while TCRdb's copy carries only in-frame clones and drops some. This sample has roughly 55,000 clones, with 88% found just once. Specimen: blood. The receptors come from a man aged 50-60 years in good health. Both conserved end residues are part of each CDR3. The D gene is left open where the match is weak. Expanded clones get a size class; other rows say once, few or many, or leave the size out.

j_call: TRBJ1-5
d_call: TRBD1
v_call: TRBV10-3
cdr3_length: 11
clone_size: NA
cdr3_nt: TGTGCCATCAGCGTCCGGGACAGGGGACATTTT
cdr3_aa: CAISVRDRGHF

j_call: TRBJ2-3
d_call: TRBD2
v_call: TRBV30
cdr3_length: 12
clone_size: NA
cdr3_nt: TGTGCCACGGGGCGGGGGGCCAATACGCAGTATTTT
cdr3_aa: CATGRGANTQYF

j_call: TRBJ2-4
d_call: NA
v_call: TRBV6-1
cdr3_length: 13
clone_size: NA
cdr3_nt: TGTGCCAGCAGTGAACAGGGAAGGAACATTCAGTACTTC
cdr3_aa: CASSEQGRNIQYF

j_call: TRBJ1-1
d_call: NA
v_call: TRBV9
cdr3_length: 14
clone_size: few
cdr3_nt: TGTGCCAGCAGCCCACGGGAAGTGGGCACTGAAGCTTTCTTT
cdr3_aa: CASSPREVGTEAFF

j_call: TRBJ2-1
d_call: TRBD2
v_call: TRBV24-1
cdr3_length: 16
clone_size: NA
cdr3_nt: TGTGCCACCAGTGACCCGAGCGGGAGCATTATAAATGAGCAGTTCTTC
cdr3_aa: CATSDPSGSIINEQFF

j_call: TRBJ2-7
d_call: NA
v_call: TRBV28
cdr3_length: 14
clone_size: NA
cdr3_nt: TGTGCCAGCAGTTTAGGGACCGAAATTTACGAGCAGTACTTC
cdr3_aa: CASSLGTEIYEQYF

j_call: TRBJ2-2
d_call: TRBD2
v_call: TRBV19
cdr3_length: 14
clone_size: NA
cdr3_nt: TGTGCCAGTAGTTTAGCGGGAGGGCCCGGGGAGCTGTTTTTT
cdr3_aa: CASSLAGGPGELFF

j_call: TRBJ2-3
d_call: TRBD2
v_call: TRBV11-3
cdr3_length: 17
clone_size: NA
cdr3_nt: TGTGCCAGCAGCTTAGGTGGGACTAGCGGGAGAGCAGATACGCAGTATTTT
cdr3_aa: CASSLGGTSGRADTQYF

j_call: TRBJ2-5
d_call: NA
v_call: TRBV28
cdr3_length: 15
clone_size: NA
cdr3_nt: TGTGCCAGCAGTTTATGGGCGAAATCCGGGGAGACCCAGTACTTC
cdr3_aa: CASSLWAKSGETQYF

j_call: TRBJ2-2
d_call: NA
v_call: TRBV4-3
cdr3_length: 14
clone_size: NA
cdr3_nt: TGCGCCAGCAGCCACATCAGGGGAACCGGGGAGCTGTTTTTT
cdr3_aa: CASSHIRGTGELFF